These 30 T cell receptor beta chains were all obtained from the same sample, sequenced in a study of cytomegalovirus exposure and HLA in healthy donors. It was with 60 Vbeta and 13 Jbeta primers that the PCR ran. Clones were read by immunoSEQ multiplex PCR, and TCRdb kept only the in-frame ones, dropping some. This sample has approximately 200,000 clones, with 82% found just once. Sequenced material: PBMCs. All receptors come from a boy between 2 and 10 years old in good health and CMV-seronegative.

This chain uses TRBV28 with TRBJ2-5; TRBD1 might be the D (5 bases). The CDR3 sequence is 15 residues long. V gave up 2 bases and J gave up 2 bases, with 12 bases separating them. The V gene's germline CDR1 is MDHEN and CDR2 SYDVKM. The CDR3 sequence: CASSLGAKLQETQYF. The DNA for the CDR3 is TGTGCCAGCAGTTTAGGGGCGAAACTTCAAGAGACCCAGTACTTC.

This clone was counted a single time. The chain couples TRBV7-9 to TRBJ2-6, with TRBD1 identical over 12 bases. This CDR3 contains 17 residues. J lost 2 bases, V lost 5 bases, and 4 bases had no gene match. Germline V gene sequence: CDR1 SEHNR, CDR2 FQNEAQ (reference sequence). CDR3 in DNA: TGTGCCAGCAGCAAGGGACAGGGGGCTACTGGGGCCAACGTCCTGACTTTC. This codes for CASSKGQGATGANVLTF.

The V call is TRBV19, the J call TRBJ2-5, with D maybe TRBD1 (6 bases). The V gene's germline CDR1 is LNHDA and CDR2 SQIVND (reference sequence). V was pared by 6 bases and J by 5 bases, with 16 bases between. CDR3 length: 14 amino acids. The CDR3 loop is CASSPQGRGETQYF. The CDR3 DNA is TGTGCCAGTAGCCCCCAGGGGCGCGGGGAGACCCAGTACTTC.

The gene calls are TRBV6-5 and TRBJ1-6; D remains ambiguous. This CDR3 region has 13 residues. Trimming cost V 1 base and J 7 bases, with 5 bases left between them. Germline loops: CDR1 MNHEY, CDR2 SVGAGI. As DNA, the CDR3 is TGTGCCAGCAGTTACTTTCTGAATTCACCCCTCCACTTT. Its translation: CASSYFLNSPLHF.

Here the CDR3 reads CASSLGQGARYSPLHF. The CDR3 bases are TGTGCCAGCAGCTTGGGACAGGGGGCGAGGTATTCACCCCTCCACTTT. The chain combines TRBV5-6 with TRBJ1-6, with 10 bases that match TRBD1. CDR1 is SGHDT, CDR2 YYEEEE, per germline. Germline trimming cut 0 bases from V and 8 bases from J; bases unmatched to any gene: 5. The CDR3 sequence is 16 residues long.

This rearrangement joins TRBV9 to TRBJ2-3; maybe TRBD2 (6 bases). V dropped 4 bases and J dropped 3 bases, with 12 bases sitting between them. The germline CDR1 and CDR2 sequences are SGDLS and YYNGEE. The CDR3 covers 14 residues. The CDR3 spells CASSLRTMTDTQYF. DNA for the CDR3: TGTGCCAGCAGCCTTCGGACTATGACAGATACGCAGTATTTT.

The chain recombines TRBV7-9 with TRBJ1-1; TRBD1 matches 11 bases. The CDR3 totals 15 residues. V dropped 3 bases and J dropped 10; count of bases not matched to a gene: 10. Germline CDR1 reads SEHNR; CDR2 reads FQNEAQ (reference sequence). CDR3 nucleotide sequence: TGTGCCAGCAGCTTGGGGGACAGGGGGGATGAAGGAGCTTTCTTT. This encodes CASSLGDRGDEGAFF.

This clone turned up a few times. The genes are TRBV6-5 and TRBJ1-1, with 9 bases aligning to TRBD1. Germline V gene sequence: CDR1 MNHEY, CDR2 SVGAGI. The CDR3 runs 13 residues. J gave up 1 base and V 8 bases, and 2 bases lay outside the gene matches. This CDR3 is CASHRGRNTEAFF. In DNA, the CDR3 is TGTGCCAGCCACAGGGGGCGGAACACTGAAGCTTTCTTT.

This clone was picked up one time. The chain joins TRBV20-1 to TRBJ1-2, with 10 nucleotides matching TRBD1. The V gene end was trimmed by 5 bases and the J gene end by 8 bases; junction bases not matched to a gene: 2. The germline V gene has CDR1 DFQATT and CDR2 SNEGSKA (reference sequence). This CDR3 is built from 11 residues. CDR3: CSAGDRGGYTF. The CDR3 DNA sequence: TGCAGTGCTGGGGACAGGGGCGGCTACACCTTC.

The genes are TRBV5-4 and TRBJ1-6, with D unclear. The ends were cut back, 0 bases at V and 9 bases at J, with 16 bases in the middle. The CDR3 runs 16 residues. Per the germline V gene, CDR1 is SGHNT and CDR2 is YYREEE (reference sequence). The CDR3 DNA reads as TGTGCCAGCAGCTTGGGCGCTGGGCTGGTGGGTTCACCCCTCCACTTT. It translates to CASSLGAGLVGSPLHF.

The V gene is TRBV6-6, the J gene TRBJ2-3; 7 bases are a match to TRBD1. CDR3 length equals 15 residues. Germline V gene data show CDR1 as MNHNY and CDR2 as SVGAGI (reference sequence). V dropped 7 bases and J dropped 0; count of bases not matched to a gene: 7. CDR3 in DNA: TGTGCCAGCACAGGGGGACAGACTAGCACAGATACGCAGTATTTT. This sequence encodes CASTGGQTSTDTQYF.

J is TRBJ2-5 and V is TRBV11-1; a possible D gene is TRBD2 (6 bases). Germline V gives CDR1 SGHAT, CDR2 FQDESV (reference sequence). The germline V and J ends were trimmed by 5 bases and 1 base, with 11 bases remaining between them. This CDR3 has 14 residues. For the CDR3, the DNA is TGTGCCAGCAGCGCCCGGGGGTCCCAAGAGACCCAGTACTTC. Translation: CASSARGSQETQYF.

This sequence joins TRBV2 and TRBJ2-5; 8 nucleotides agree with TRBD2. V lost 5 bases to trimming and J lost 4 bases; unmatched junction nucleotides: 3. There are 13 residues in the CDR3. Germline CDR1 reads SNHLY; CDR2 reads FYNNEI. Here the CDR3 reads CASSPGLGETQYF. The CDR3 region has the DNA TGTGCCAGCAGTCCGGGACTAGGAGAGACCCAGTACTTC.

This clone was observed a few times. The chain couples TRBV6-4 to TRBJ2-1; 12 bases map to TRBD2. This CDR3 comprises 17 residues. The trim removed 4 bases at V and 9 bases at J, leaving 13 bases unmatched. Germline assignment: CDR1 MRHNA and CDR2 SNTAGT. CDR3 region: CASSGPRTSGVPSEQFF. The DNA for the CDR3 is TGTGCCAGCAGTGGACCCCGGACTAGCGGGGTCCCTAGTGAGCAGTTCTTC.

This chain connects TRBV20-1 to TRBJ1-2; 7 nucleotides match TRBD1. V shed 1 base and J 7 bases; nucleotides not matched to a gene: 0. The CDR3 runs to 11 residues. Germline V lookup: CDR1 DFQATT, CDR2 SNEGSKA (reference sequence). The CDR3 loop is CSARGTGGYTF. CDR3 bases: TGCAGTGCTAGAGGGACAGGTGGCTACACCTTC.

The rearrangement joins TRBV6-5 to TRBJ2-6; the match to TRBD1 covers 8 bases. V lost 6 bases and J lost 2; bases outside the gene matches: 3. This CDR3 comprises 15 residues. The germline V gene has CDR1 MNHEY and CDR2 SVGAGI. CDR3 in DNA: TGTGCCAGCAGCCCGACAGGGGCTGGGGCCAACGTCCTGACTTTC. Encoded protein: CASSPTGAGANVLTF.

The V call is TRBV7-2, the J call TRBJ2-3; 9 positions agree with TRBD2. CDR3 length: 17 residues. Trimming at V came to 1 base and at J to 8 bases, leaving 13 bases not matched to a gene. Germline V lookup: CDR1 SGHTA, CDR2 FQGNSA. The CDR3 DNA reads as TGTGCCAGCAGCTTAGTTCTCGGCGGGGGGGCCAGTAGTACGCAGTATTTT. Translation gives CASSLVLGGGASSTQYF.

This rearrangement joins TRBV9 to TRBJ2-7, with 8 bases identical to TRBD2. The CDR3 length is 16 residues. Germline lookup yields CDR1 SGDLS and CDR2 YYNGEE. V gave up 4 bases and J gave up 0 bases; unmatched junction bases: 9. CDR3 in amino acids: CASSSTSGGSSYEQYF. The CDR3 coding sequence is TGTGCCAGCAGCTCAACTAGCGGTGGTAGCTCCTACGAGCAGTACTTC. Looking up the rest from reference TRBV9 and TRBJ2-7 gives the full variable domain: DSGVTQTPKHLITATGQRVTLRCSPRSGDLSVYWYQQSLDQGLQFLIQYYNGEERAKGNILERFSAQQFPDLHSELNLSSLELGDSALYFCASSSTSGGSSYEQYFGPGTRLTVT.

The chain uses TRBV7-9 and TRBJ2-2; 9 bases are a match to TRBD1. Trimming took 4 bases from V and 4 from J; bases not matched to a gene: 7. Germline loops: CDR1 SEHNR, CDR2 FQNEAQ (reference sequence). The CDR3 sequence is 16 residues long. The DNA of the CDR3 is TGTGCCAGCAGCTGGCCGGGACAGGGTACCACCGGGGAGCTGTTTTTT. Translation: CASSWPGQGTTGELFF.

The CDR3 sequence: CASSNQGNYGYTF. The CDR3 DNA is TGTGCCAGTAGTAACCAGGGGAACTATGGCTACACCTTC. The rearrangement links TRBV19 to TRBJ1-2; perhaps TRBD1 as D (6 bases). Germline V gene data show CDR1 as LNHDA and CDR2 as SQIVND (reference sequence). The CDR3 length is 13 residues. The V and J ends lost 4 bases and 2 bases respectively, with 8 bases between them.

The chain links TRBV10-3 to TRBJ1-2, with D perhaps matching TRBD1 (6 bases). V lost 0 bases and J 0 bases, leaving 14 bases between the germline ends. The CDR3 consists of 17 residues. Per the germline V gene, CDR1 is ENHRY and CDR2 is SYGVKD. CDR3 nucleotide sequence: TGTGCCATCAGTGAGTCTACAGGGACCCTTGCTAACTATGGCTACACCTTC. Translating it yields CAISESTGTLANYGYTF.

The chain employs TRBV27 and TRBJ1-2, with D unclear. The CDR3 is 12 residues long. V lost 6 bases to trimming and J lost 8 bases, with 13 bases between them. Per the germline V gene, CDR1 is MNHEY and CDR2 is SMNVEV (reference sequence). The CDR3 reads CASSPGGLGYTF. CDR3 coding DNA: TGTGCCAGCAGCCCTGGCGGGTTAGGCTACACCTTC.

The rearrangement uses TRBV7-6 and TRBJ2-1, with 10 positions matching TRBD2. The V segment lost 5 bases and the J segment 5 bases; nucleotides outside the gene matches: 12. The CDR3 runs 17 residues. The germline gives CDR1 SGHVS, CDR2 FNYEAQ. In nucleotides, the CDR3 is TGTGCCAGCAGCCCCCCACTAGCAGCGGGGGGGGACAATGAGCAGTTCTTC. Its translation: CASSPPLAAGGDNEQFF.

This chain uses TRBV27 with TRBJ2-3; D perhaps matches TRBD2 (6 bases). CDR1 is MNHEY, CDR2 SMNVEV, per germline (reference sequence). V was cut by 6 bases and J by 2 bases, with 18 bases left in between. The CDR3 has 16 amino acids. CDR3 sequence: CASRLMSGLSTDTQYF. The CDR3, as DNA: TGTGCCAGCAGGTTAATGAGCGGGCTCTCCACAGATACGCAGTATTTT.

The chain links TRBV15 to TRBJ2-7, with 7 positions matching TRBD2. The trim removed 3 bases at V and 6 bases at J, leaving 5 bases unmatched. Germline CDR1 and CDR2: LNHNV and YYDKDF (reference sequence). The length of the CDR3 is 13 residues. The CDR3 spells CATSRGGLLEQYF. The CDR3 bases are TGTGCCACCAGCAGGGGGGGGTTACTCGAGCAGTACTTC.

This chain joins TRBV28 and TRBJ2-6; 7 bases agree with TRBD1. V lost 5 bases and J lost 4; bases outside the gene matches: 14. Germline CDR1 MDHEN, CDR2 SYDVKM. The CDR3 extends over 18 amino acids. CDR3 loop: CASSPRARGTSGANVLTF. The CDR3 DNA reads as TGTGCCAGCAGTCCAAGGGCCAGGGGGACCTCCGGGGCCAACGTCCTGACTTTC.

The genes are TRBV6-1 and TRBJ1-1, with D unresolved. The CDR3 consists of 14 residues. V lost 5 bases to trimming and J lost 0 bases, with 10 bases between them. CDR1 MNHNS and CDR2 SASEGT come from the germline V gene. CDR3 coding DNA: TGTGCCAGCAGTCAGAACATCATGAACACTGAAGCTTTCTTT. Translated: CASSQNIMNTEAFF.

The chain employs TRBV5-4 and TRBJ2-2; D possibly corresponds to TRBD1 (6 bases). The V gene's germline CDR1 is SGHNT and CDR2 YYREEE (reference sequence). V was clipped by 3 bases and J by 6 bases, with 12 bases between them. The CDR3 spans 14 residues. In DNA, the CDR3 is TGTGCCAGCAGCTCGTTACAGGGCGCCGGGGAGCTGTTTTTT. Protein product: CASSSLQGAGELFF. Combining the CDR3 with reference TRBV5-4 and TRBJ2-2 gives the whole variable domain ETGVTQSPTHLIKTRGQQVTLRCSSQSGHNTVSWYQQALGQGPQFIFQYYREEENGRGNFPPRFSGLQFPNYSSELNVNALELDDSALYLCASSSLQGAGELFFGEGSRLTVL.

This clone is a singleton in its sample. The chain joins TRBV7-9 to TRBJ2-7, with 8 nucleotides matching TRBD1. The trim removed 5 bases at V and 6 bases at J, leaving 12 bases unmatched. This CDR3 has 15 amino acids. Germline V gene lookup returns CDR1 SEHNR and CDR2 FQNEAQ (reference sequence). CDR3 protein: CASSPLDRGVSEQYF. CDR3 DNA sequence: TGTGCCAGCAGCCCCCTCGACAGGGGAGTAAGCGAGCAGTACTTC.

The J gene is TRBJ1-1, the V gene TRBV19; D perhaps matches TRBD1 (6 bases). Germline V gene sequence: CDR1 LNHDA, CDR2 SQIVND (reference sequence). The V end was cut by 11 bases, the J end by 11 bases, with 18 bases between. The CDR3 consists of 11 residues. The CDR3 DNA sequence: TGTGCCGCCGGGGGGGGCGACCTTGCTTTCTTT. It translates to CAAGGGDLAFF.